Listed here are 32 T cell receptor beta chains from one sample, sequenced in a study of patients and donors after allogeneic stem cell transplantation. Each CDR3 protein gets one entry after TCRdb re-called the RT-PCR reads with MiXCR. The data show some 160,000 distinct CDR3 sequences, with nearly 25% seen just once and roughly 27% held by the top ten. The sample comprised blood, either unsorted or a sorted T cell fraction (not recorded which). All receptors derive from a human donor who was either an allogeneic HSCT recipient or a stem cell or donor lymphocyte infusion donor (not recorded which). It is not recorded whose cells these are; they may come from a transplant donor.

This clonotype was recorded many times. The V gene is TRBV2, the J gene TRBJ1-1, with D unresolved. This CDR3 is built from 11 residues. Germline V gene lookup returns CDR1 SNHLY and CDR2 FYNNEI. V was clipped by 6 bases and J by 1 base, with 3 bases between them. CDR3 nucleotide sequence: TGTGCCAGCAGGGGGAACACTGAAGCTTTCTTT. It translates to CASRGNTEAFF.

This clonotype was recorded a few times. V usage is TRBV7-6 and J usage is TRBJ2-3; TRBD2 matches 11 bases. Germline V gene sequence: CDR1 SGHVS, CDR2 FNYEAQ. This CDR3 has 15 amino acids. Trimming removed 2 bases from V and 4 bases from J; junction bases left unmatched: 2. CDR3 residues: CASSLIAGGPDTQYF. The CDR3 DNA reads TGTGCCAGCAGCTTAATAGCGGGGGGGCCAGATACGCAGTATTTT.

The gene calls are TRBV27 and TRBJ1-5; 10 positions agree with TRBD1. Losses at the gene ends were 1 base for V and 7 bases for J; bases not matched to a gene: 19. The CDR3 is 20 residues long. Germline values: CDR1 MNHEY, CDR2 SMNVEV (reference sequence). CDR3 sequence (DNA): TGTGCCAGCAGTTTATACCCGTTCGGGACAGGGGTGGGGGAATGGCAGCCCCAGCATTTT. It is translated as CASSLYPFGTGVGEWQPQHF.

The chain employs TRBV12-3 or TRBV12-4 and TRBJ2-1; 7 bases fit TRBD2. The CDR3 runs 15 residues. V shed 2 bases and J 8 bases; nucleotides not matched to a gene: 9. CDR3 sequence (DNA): TGTGCCAGCAGTTTACCTAGCGGTCTGGGAGATGAGCAGTTCTTC. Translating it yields CASSLPSGLGDEQFF.

CDR3 loop: CASSLDRGGYGYTF. As DNA, the CDR3 is TGTGCCAGCAGCTTAGACAGGGGTGGCTATGGCTACACCTTC. The V and J genes are TRBV7-9 and TRBJ1-2; 7 bases align to TRBD1. The CDR3 spans 14 residues. Germline V CDR1 and CDR2: SEHNR, FQNEAQ (reference sequence). V shed 1 base and J 4 bases; nucleotides not matched to a gene: 3.

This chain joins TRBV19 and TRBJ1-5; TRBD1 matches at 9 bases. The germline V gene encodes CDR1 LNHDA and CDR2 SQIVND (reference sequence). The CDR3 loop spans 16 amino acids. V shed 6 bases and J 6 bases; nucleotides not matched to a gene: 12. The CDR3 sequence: CASRQGAWLRFQPQHF. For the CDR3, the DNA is TGTGCCAGTAGACAGGGGGCTTGGTTAAGGTTTCAGCCCCAGCATTTT. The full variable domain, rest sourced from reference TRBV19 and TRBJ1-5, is DGGITQSPKYLFRKEGQNVTLSCEQNLNHDAMYWYRQDPGQGLRLIYYSQIVNDFQKGDIAEGYSVSREKKESFPLTVTSAQKNPTAFYLCASRQGAWLRFQPQHFGDGTRLSIL.

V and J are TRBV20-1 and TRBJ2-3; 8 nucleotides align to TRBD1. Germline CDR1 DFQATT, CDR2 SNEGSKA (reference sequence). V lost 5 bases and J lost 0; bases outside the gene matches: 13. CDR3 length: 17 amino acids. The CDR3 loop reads CSAYRRGPFPSTDTQYF. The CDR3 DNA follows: TGCAGTGCTTACCGCAGGGGGCCCTTCCCTAGCACAGATACGCAGTATTTT.

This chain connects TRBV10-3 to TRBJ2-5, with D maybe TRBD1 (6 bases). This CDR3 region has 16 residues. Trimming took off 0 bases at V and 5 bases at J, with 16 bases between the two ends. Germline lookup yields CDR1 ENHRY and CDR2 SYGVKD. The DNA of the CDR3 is TGTGCCATCAGTGAGTCTCAGACCCTGAGGGGGGAGACCCAGTACTTC. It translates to CAISESQTLRGETQYF.

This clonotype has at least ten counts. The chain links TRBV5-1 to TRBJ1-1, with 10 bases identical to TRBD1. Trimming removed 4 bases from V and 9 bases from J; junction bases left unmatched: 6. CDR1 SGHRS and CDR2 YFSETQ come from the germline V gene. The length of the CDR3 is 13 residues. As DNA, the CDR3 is TGCGCCAGCAGCATAAGACAGGGGGCTAAAGCTTTCTTT. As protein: CASSIRQGAKAFF.

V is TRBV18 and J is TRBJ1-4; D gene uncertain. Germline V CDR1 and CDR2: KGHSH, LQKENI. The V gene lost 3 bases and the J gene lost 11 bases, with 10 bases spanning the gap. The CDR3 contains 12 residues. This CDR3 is CASSPPLGKLFF. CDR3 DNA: TGTGCCAGCTCACCGCCCCTCGGGAAACTGTTTTTT.

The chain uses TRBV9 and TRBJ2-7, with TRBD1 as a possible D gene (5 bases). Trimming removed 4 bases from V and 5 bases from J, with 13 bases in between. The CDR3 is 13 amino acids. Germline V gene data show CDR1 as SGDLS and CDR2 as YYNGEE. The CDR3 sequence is CASSSETVDEQYF. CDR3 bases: TGTGCCAGCAGCTCGGAGACAGTGGACGAGCAGTACTTC.

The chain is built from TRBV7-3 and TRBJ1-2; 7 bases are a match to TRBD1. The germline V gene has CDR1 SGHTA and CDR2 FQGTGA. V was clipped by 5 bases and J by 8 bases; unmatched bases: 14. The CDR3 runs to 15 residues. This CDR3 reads CASSATRQGAGGYTF. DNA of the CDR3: TGTGCCAGCAGCGCCACTCGACAGGGCGCGGGGGGCTACACCTTC.

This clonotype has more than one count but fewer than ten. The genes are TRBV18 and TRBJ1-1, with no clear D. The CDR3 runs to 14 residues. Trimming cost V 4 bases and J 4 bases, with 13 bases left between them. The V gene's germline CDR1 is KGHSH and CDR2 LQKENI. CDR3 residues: CASSLVDKTTEAFF. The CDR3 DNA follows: TGTGCCAGCTCACTCGTCGACAAGACCACTGAAGCTTTCTTT.

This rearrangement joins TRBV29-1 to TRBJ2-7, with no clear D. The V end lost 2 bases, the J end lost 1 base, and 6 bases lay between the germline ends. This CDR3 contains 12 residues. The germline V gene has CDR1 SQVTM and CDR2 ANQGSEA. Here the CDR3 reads CSVELVSYEQYF. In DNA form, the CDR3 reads TGCAGCGTTGAACTTGTATCCTACGAGCAGTACTTC.

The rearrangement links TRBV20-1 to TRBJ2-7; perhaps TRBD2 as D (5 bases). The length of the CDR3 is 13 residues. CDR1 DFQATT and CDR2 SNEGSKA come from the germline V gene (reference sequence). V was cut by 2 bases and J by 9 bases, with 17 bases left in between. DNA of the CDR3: TGCAGTGCTAGACTAGCCCAAACTACGAGGCAGTACTTC. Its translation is CSARLAQTTRQYF.

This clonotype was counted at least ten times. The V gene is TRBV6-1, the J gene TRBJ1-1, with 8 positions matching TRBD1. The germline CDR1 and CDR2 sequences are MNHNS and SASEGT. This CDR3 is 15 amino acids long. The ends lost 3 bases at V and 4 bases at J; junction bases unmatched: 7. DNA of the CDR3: TGTGCCAGCAGTGACCATCGAACAGGGGGCACTGAAGCTTTCTTT. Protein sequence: CASSDHRTGGTEAFF.

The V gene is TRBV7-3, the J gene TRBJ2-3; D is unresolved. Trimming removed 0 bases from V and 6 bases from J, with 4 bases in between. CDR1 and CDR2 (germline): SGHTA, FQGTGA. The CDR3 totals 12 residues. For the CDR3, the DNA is TGTGCCAGCAGCTTAACGATGGATACGCAGTATTTT. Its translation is CASSLTMDTQYF. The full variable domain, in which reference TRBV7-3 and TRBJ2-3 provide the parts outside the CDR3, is GAGVSQTPSNKVTEKGKYVELRCDPISGHTALYWYRQSLGQGPEFLIYFQGTGAADDSGLPNDRFFAVRPEGSVSTLKIQRTERGDSAVYLCASSLTMDTQYFGPGTRLTVL.

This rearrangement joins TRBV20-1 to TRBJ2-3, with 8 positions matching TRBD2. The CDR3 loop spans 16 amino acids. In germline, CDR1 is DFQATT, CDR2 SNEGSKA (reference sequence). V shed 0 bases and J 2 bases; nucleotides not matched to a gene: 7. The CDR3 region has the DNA TGCAGTGCTAGAGATACCGTAGCGGGATACACAGATACGCAGTATTTT. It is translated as CSARDTVAGYTDTQYF.

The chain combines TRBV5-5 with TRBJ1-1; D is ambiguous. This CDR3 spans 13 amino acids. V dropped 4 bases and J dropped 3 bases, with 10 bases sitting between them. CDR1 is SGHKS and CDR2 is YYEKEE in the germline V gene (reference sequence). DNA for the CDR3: TGTGCCAGCAGCGAGGAAACGGACACTGAAGCTTTCTTT. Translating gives CASSEETDTEAFF.

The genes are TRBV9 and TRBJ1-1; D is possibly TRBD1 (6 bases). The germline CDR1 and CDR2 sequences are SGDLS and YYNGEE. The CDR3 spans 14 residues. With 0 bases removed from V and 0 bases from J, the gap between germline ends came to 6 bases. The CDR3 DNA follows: TGTGCCAGCAGCGTAGGACAGGTGAACACTGAAGCTTTCTTT. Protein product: CASSVGQVNTEAFF.

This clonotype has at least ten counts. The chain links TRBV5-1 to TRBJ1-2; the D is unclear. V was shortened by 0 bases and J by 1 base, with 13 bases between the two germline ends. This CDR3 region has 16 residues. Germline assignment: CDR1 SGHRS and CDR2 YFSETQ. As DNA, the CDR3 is TGCGCCAGCAGCTTGGTCTCGACACCCGGTAACTATGGCTACACCTTC. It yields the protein CASSLVSTPGNYGYTF. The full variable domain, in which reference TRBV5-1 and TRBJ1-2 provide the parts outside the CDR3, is KAGVTQTPRYLIKTRGQQVTLSCSPISGHRSVSWYQQTPGQGLQFLFEYFSETQRNKGNFPGRFSGRQFSNSRSEMNVSTLELGDSALYLCASSLVSTPGNYGYTFGSGTRLTVV.

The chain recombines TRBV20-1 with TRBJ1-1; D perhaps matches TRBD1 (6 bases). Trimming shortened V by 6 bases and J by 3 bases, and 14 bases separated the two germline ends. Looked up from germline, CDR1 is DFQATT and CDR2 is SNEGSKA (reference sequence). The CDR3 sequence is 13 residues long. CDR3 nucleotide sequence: TGCAGTGCCATTGGGGGGCGGGACACTGAAGCTTTCTTT. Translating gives CSAIGGRDTEAFF.

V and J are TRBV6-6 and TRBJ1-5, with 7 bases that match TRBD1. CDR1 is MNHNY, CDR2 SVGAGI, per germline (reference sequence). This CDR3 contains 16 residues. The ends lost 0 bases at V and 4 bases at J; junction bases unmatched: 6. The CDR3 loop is CASSYSEGAFNQPQHF. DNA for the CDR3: TGTGCCAGCAGTTACTCGGAGGGGGCCTTTAATCAGCCCCAGCATTTT.

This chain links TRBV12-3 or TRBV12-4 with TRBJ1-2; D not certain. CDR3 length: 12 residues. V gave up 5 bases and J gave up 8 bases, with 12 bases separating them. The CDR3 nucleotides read TGTGCCAGCAGTCCGAGTTTGGGAGGCTACACCTTC. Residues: CASSPSLGGYTF.

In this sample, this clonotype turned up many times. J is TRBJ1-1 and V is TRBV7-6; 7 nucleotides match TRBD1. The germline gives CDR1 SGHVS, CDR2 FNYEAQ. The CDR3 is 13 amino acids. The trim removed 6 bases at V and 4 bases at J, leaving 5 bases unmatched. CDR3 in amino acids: CASSTRGSTEAFF. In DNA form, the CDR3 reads TGTGCCAGCAGTACCAGGGGGTCCACTGAAGCTTTCTTT.

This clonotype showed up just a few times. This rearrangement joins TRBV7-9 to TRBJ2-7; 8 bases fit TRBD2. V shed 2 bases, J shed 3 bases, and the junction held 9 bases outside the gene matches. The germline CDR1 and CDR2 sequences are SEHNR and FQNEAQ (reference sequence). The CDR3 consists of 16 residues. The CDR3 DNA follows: TGTGCCAGCAGCTTAAACTCCGGGAGGGCCGTCTACGAGCAGTACTTC. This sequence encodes CASSLNSGRAVYEQYF.

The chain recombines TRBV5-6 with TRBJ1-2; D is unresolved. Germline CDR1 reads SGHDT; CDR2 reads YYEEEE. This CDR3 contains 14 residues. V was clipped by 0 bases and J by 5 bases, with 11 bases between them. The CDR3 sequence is CASSLGTVSYGYTF. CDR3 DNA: TGTGCCAGCAGCTTGGGGACGGTCTCATATGGCTACACCTTC. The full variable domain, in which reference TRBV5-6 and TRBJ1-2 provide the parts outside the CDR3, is DAGVTQSPTHLIKTRGQQVTLRCSPKSGHDTVSWYQQALGQGPQFIFQYYEEEERQRGNFPDRFSGHQFPNYSSELNVNALLLGDSALYLCASSLGTVSYGYTFGSGTRLTVV.

CDR3: CASSLRINQPQHF. Written as DNA, the CDR3 is TGTGCCAGCAGTTTAAGGATAAATCAGCCCCAGCATTTT. The genes are TRBV28 and TRBJ1-5; D call uncertain. The CDR3 is made up of 13 amino acids. The V end lost 2 bases, the J end lost 4 bases, and 6 bases lay between the germline ends. The germline CDR1 and CDR2 sequences are MDHEN and SYDVKM.

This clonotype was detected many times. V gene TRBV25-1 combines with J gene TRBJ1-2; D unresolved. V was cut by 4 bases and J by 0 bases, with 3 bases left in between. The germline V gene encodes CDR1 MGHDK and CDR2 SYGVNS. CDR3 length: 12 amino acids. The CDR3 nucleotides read TGTGCCAGCAGTGCAACTAACTATGGCTACACCTTC. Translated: CASSATNYGYTF.

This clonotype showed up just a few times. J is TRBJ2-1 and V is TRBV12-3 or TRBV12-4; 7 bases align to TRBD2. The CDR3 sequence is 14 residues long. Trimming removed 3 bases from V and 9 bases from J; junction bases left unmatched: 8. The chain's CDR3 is CASSLGGSSSEQFF. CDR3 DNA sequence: TGTGCCAGCAGTTTGGGCGGGAGTTCTTCTGAGCAGTTCTTC.

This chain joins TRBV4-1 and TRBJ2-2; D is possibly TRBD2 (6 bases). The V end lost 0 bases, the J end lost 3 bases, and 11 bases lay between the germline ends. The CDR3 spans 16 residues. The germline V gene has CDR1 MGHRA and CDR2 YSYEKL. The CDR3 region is CASSQDMEGYTGELFF. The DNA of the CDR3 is TGCGCCAGCAGCCAAGATATGGAGGGTTACACCGGGGAGCTGTTTTTT.

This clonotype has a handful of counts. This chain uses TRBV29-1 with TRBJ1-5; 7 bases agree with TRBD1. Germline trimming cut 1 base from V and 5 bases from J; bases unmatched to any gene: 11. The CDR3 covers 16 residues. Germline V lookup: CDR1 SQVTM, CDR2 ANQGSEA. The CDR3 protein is CSVEVMRQGLDQPQHF. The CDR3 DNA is TGCAGCGTTGAAGTAATGCGACAGGGCCTTGATCAGCCCCAGCATTTT.